This T cell receptor (beta chain) is from a study of blood T cell repertoires in COVID-19. Cohort 3 donors counted as recovered after two negative PCRs, clearance, or resolved symptoms. The CDR3 has 14 residues. V dropped 4 bases and J dropped 0 bases, with 9 bases sitting between them. Germline V gene data show CDR1 as MNHEY and CDR2 as SVGEGT. Profiled with immunoSEQ multiplex PCR; TCRdb holds only in-frame clones, not every one. The sample consists of 150,000 or so clones, around 80% of them appearing once. This clone is judged medium-sized. This sequence originates from a man between 50 and 59 years old who had recovered from COVID-19. The specimen sequenced was PBMCs or T cells enriched from blood (not recorded which). The chain uses TRBV6-2 or TRBV6-3 and TRBJ1-1, with unresolved D. CDR3 sequence (DNA): TGTGCCAGCAGTTTGGAGGTCATGAACACTGAAGCTTTCTTT. It encodes CASSLEVMNTEAFF.